The 25 T cell receptor beta chains reported below all come from one sample, sequenced in a study of CD4 T cells in relation to SARS-CoV-2 and coronaviruses. Only in-frame clones appear in the TCRdb table, and some are missing; sequencing was by immunoSEQ multiplex PCR. The sample has 35,000 to 45,000 clones, approximately 88% seen once. Sequencing was carried out using memory CD4+ T cells from PBMCs. All receptors derive from an adult with COVID-19.

This chain links TRBV9 with TRBJ2-1, with 8 bases matching TRBD2. The germline CDR1 and CDR2 sequences are SGDLS and YYNGEE. V lost 4 bases and J lost 6; bases outside the gene matches: 9. The CDR3 extends over 15 amino acids. The DNA for the CDR3 is TGTGCCAGCAGCAACCGGGGGGGGGCCATCAATGAGCAGTTCTTC. Residues: CASSNRGGAINEQFF. Full variable domain (missing parts from reference TRBV9 and TRBJ2-1): DSGVTQTPKHLITATGQRVTLRCSPRSGDLSVYWYQQSLDQGLQFLIQYYNGEERAKGNILERFSAQQFPDLHSELNLSSLELGDSALYFCASSNRGGAINEQFFGPGTRLTVL.

This sequence joins TRBV5-1 and TRBJ1-2; no clear D. From germline, CDR1 is SGHRS and CDR2 YFSETQ. The CDR3 covers 14 residues. V gave up 0 bases and J gave up 2 bases, with 8 bases separating them. The CDR3 is CASSLERANYGYTF. CDR3 in DNA: TGCGCCAGCAGCTTGGAAAGGGCCAACTATGGCTACACCTTC.

This chain connects TRBV19 to TRBJ2-5; D is unresolved. V was shortened by 5 bases and J by 5 bases, with 6 bases between the two germline ends. The CDR3 extends over 11 amino acids. CDR1 and CDR2 from the germline V gene are LNHDA and SQIVND (reference sequence). The CDR3 protein is CASSLGETQYF. The CDR3 DNA follows: TGTGCCAGTAGTCTCGGGGAGACCCAGTACTTC.

The chain uses TRBV6-2 or TRBV6-3 and TRBJ1-1; the D gene is possibly TRBD1 (5 bases). Germline CDR1 is MNHEY and CDR2 is SVGEGT. V lost 5 bases and J lost 0, with 7 bases in between. The CDR3 consists of 13 residues. This CDR3 reads CASSVRVNTEAFF. The CDR3 nucleotides read TGTGCCAGCAGTGTCAGGGTGAACACTGAAGCTTTCTTT.

The chain couples TRBV14 to TRBJ2-7; either TRBD1 or TRBD2 may fit D (5 bases each). The V gene's germline CDR1 is SGHDN and CDR2 FVKESK. V gave up 1 base and J gave up 5 bases, with 18 bases separating them. This CDR3 has 16 residues. In DNA, the CDR3 is TGTGCCAGCAGCCAAGGGAGGTCCTCAGGGCCCCACGAGCAGTACTTC. Protein product: CASSQGRSSGPHEQYF.

The V gene is TRBV25-1, the J gene TRBJ2-7; TRBD1 matches at 8 bases. V lost 5 bases to trimming and J lost 6 bases; unmatched junction nucleotides: 9. CDR3 length: 14 residues. CDR1 is MGHDK, CDR2 SYGVNS, per germline. The CDR3 protein is CASSRPGGAGEQYF. CDR3 coding DNA: TGTGCCAGCAGTCGACCAGGGGGCGCGGGCGAGCAGTACTTC.

J is TRBJ1-2 and V is TRBV25-1, with D possibly being TRBD1 (5 bases). Trimming left V 2 bases short and J 4 bases short, with 20 bases between. The germline V gene encodes CDR1 MGHDK and CDR2 SYGVNS. This CDR3 comprises 17 residues. The CDR3 loop is CASSEPGLGLRGYGYTF. CDR3 nucleotide sequence: TGTGCCAGCAGTGAACCAGGGTTGGGGCTACGGGGCTATGGCTACACCTTC.

The chain couples TRBV7-3 to TRBJ2-1; 8 positions agree with TRBD2. In germline, CDR1 is SGHTA, CDR2 FQGTGA. The V and J ends lost 3 bases and 10 bases, in that order; junction bases with no gene match: 11. The CDR3 extends over 15 amino acids. The CDR3 sequence: CASSLVRGGRAEQFF. CDR3 sequence (DNA): TGTGCCAGCAGCTTGGTACGGGGGGGCAGAGCAGAGCAGTTCTTC.

The rearrangement joins TRBV7-2 to TRBJ1-5; D is unclear. The CDR3 runs to 13 residues. Trimming stripped 1 base from V and 7 bases from J, with 8 bases between. The germline CDR1 and CDR2 sequences are SGHTA and FQGNSA. CDR3 protein: CASSLDPAQPQHF. In DNA, the CDR3 is TGTGCCAGCAGCTTAGACCCGGCCCAGCCCCAGCATTTT.

V is TRBV19 and J is TRBJ2-6; D is ambiguous. This CDR3 is built from 13 residues. The V gene lost 3 bases and the J gene lost 0 bases, with 0 bases spanning the gap. The germline V gene encodes CDR1 LNHDA and CDR2 SQIVND (reference sequence). CDR3 nucleotide sequence: TGTGCCAGTAGTATCTCTGGGGCCAACGTCCTGACTTTC. As protein: CASSISGANVLTF.

V gene TRBV7-9 combines with J gene TRBJ2-1; D is perhaps TRBD2 (5 bases). Germline loops: CDR1 SEHNR, CDR2 FQNEAQ (reference sequence). V was shortened by 5 bases and J by 5 bases, with 34 bases between the two germline ends. The CDR3 loop spans 21 amino acids. For the CDR3, the DNA is TGTGCCAGCAGCACCTTAGGATGGCAGAACGAAGATAAGGAGGTGGACAATGAGCAGTTCTTC. It specifies CASSTLGWQNEDKEVDNEQFF.

V gene TRBV3-1 (or the pseudogene TRBV3-2) combines with J gene TRBJ2-7; no definite D call. The CDR3 has 12 amino acids. The germline V and J ends were trimmed by 0 bases and 5 bases, with 5 bases remaining between them. Germline assignment: CDR1 LGHDT and CDR2 YNNKEL (reference sequence). The CDR3 loop reads CASSQEWDEQYF. CDR3 bases: TGTGCCAGCAGCCAAGAGTGGGACGAGCAGTACTTC.

The V and J genes are TRBV7-2 and TRBJ2-1; 8 bases agree with TRBD2. Germline CDR1 is SGHTA and CDR2 is FQGNSA. With 3 bases clipped from V and 7 bases from J, the junction kept 8 bases outside the gene matches. The length of the CDR3 is 15 residues. The CDR3 nucleotides read TGTGCCAGCAGCTTCCGCGGGGGGTTGGGAAATGAGCAGTTCTTC. This gives the protein CASSFRGGLGNEQFF.

V and J are TRBV5-1 and TRBJ2-7; 8 nucleotides match TRBD2. V dropped 4 bases and J dropped 7; count of bases not matched to a gene: 16. Germline assignment: CDR1 SGHRS and CDR2 YFSETQ. There are 16 residues in the CDR3. In DNA, the CDR3 is TGCGCCAGCAGCAACTCTGGGGCGGGGGGCTACGCGGAGCAGTACTTC. Translation gives CASSNSGAGGYAEQYF.

In this sample, this clone turned up once. The V and J genes are TRBV4-1 and TRBJ2-3; 9 bases are shared with TRBD1. The germline CDR1 and CDR2 sequences are MGHRA and YSYEKL. CDR3 size: 19 residues. After removal of 0 bases from V and 1 base from J, the junction contained 11 bases not matched to a gene. CDR3 DNA sequence: TGCGCCAGCAGCCAAGATCCGGGAAGGGGACAGGGACGCACAGATACGCAGTATTTT. It encodes CASSQDPGRGQGRTDTQYF.

V is TRBV27 and J is TRBJ2-7; a possible D gene is TRBD1 (6 bases). Looked up from germline, CDR1 is MNHEY and CDR2 is SMNVEV (reference sequence). Trimming removed 5 bases at V and 2 bases at J, with 19 bases between. CDR3 length equals 16 residues. CDR3 sequence reads: CASSRLPQGYTYEQYF. In DNA, the CDR3 is TGTGCCAGCAGTCGCCTCCCGCAGGGGTACACCTACGAGCAGTACTTC.

In its sample, this clone was seen once. This rearrangement joins TRBV6-5 to TRBJ1-3, with TRBD1 as a possible D gene (6 bases). The CDR3 length is 14 residues. Trimming stripped 7 bases from V and 4 bases from J, with 14 bases between. In germline, CDR1 is MNHEY, CDR2 SVGAGI. The CDR3 DNA reads as TGTGCCAGCACCGATGGGGGGCAAGGAAACACCATATATTTT. Translated: CASTDGGQGNTIYF.

This clone was counted a single time. The CDR3 DNA follows: TGTGCCAGCAGCCAAGAGGTCCACAGCGACTATGGCTACACCTTC. The encoded protein is CASSQEVHSDYGYTF. The rearrangement links TRBV14 to TRBJ1-2; D is ambiguous. Trimming cost V 0 bases and J 3 bases, with 11 bases left between them. CDR3 length: 15 amino acids. The V gene's germline CDR1 is SGHDN and CDR2 FVKESK.

DNA for the CDR3: TGTGCCAGCGCCACACTTGGGACTGAAGCTTTCTTT. Translation gives CASATLGTEAFF. V gene TRBV28 combines with J gene TRBJ1-1; D is uncertain. Looked up from germline, CDR1 is MDHEN and CDR2 is SYDVKM. V dropped 8 bases and J dropped 5 bases, with 12 bases sitting between them. This CDR3 comprises 12 residues.

On this clone itself: The junction does not match germline at one end; this may be a read error. The chain couples TRBV28 to TRBJ1-2; possible D gene TRBD1, 5 bases. The germline V gene has CDR1 MDHEN and CDR2 SYDVKM. The CDR3 runs 13 residues. The DNA of the CDR3 is TGTGCCAGCGTCCGGGGGATCGCCCCCGACATGTCCTTC. This codes for CASVRGIAPDMSF.

This clone occurred once. V and J are TRBV2 and TRBJ2-3; D unresolved. The CDR3 has 14 amino acids. V lost 3 bases to trimming and J lost 2 bases, with 9 bases between them. Germline lookup yields CDR1 SNHLY and CDR2 FYNNEI. This CDR3 reads CASSDGLLTDTQYF. The CDR3 DNA sequence: TGTGCCAGCAGTGATGGGCTCCTCACAGATACGCAGTATTTT. Complete variable domain (other parts from reference TRBV2 and TRBJ2-3): EPEVTQTPSHQVTQMGQEVILRCVPISNHLYFYWYRQILGQKVEFLVSFYNNEISEKSEIFDDQFSVERPDGSNFTLKIRSTKLEDSAMYFCASSDGLLTDTQYFGPGTRLTVL.

The CDR3 DNA is TGCAGCGTCCAAGCCACGGGGGCGCATCAGCCCCAGCATTTT. Its protein product is CSVQATGAHQPQHF. The genes are TRBV29-1 and TRBJ1-5, with D perhaps TRBD1 (6 bases). V lost 6 bases and J lost 5, with 17 bases in between. This CDR3 contains 14 residues. Germline CDR1 reads SQVTM; CDR2 reads ANQGSEA. The full variable domain, in which reference TRBV29-1 and TRBJ1-5 provide the parts outside the CDR3, is SAVISQKPSRDICQRGTSLTIQCQVDSQVTMMFWYRQQPGQSLTLIATANQGSEATYESGFVIDKFPISRPNLTFSTLTVSNMSPEDSSIYLCSVQATGAHQPQHFGDGTRLSIL.

The rearrangement uses TRBV5-1 and TRBJ1-5, with unresolved D. Germline V gene data show CDR1 as SGHRS and CDR2 as YFSETQ. The CDR3 spans 14 residues. Trimming left V 1 base short and J 4 bases short, with 9 bases between. The CDR3 DNA reads TGCGCCAGCAGCTTGCTTCGAGAAAATCAGCCCCAGCATTTT. This gives the protein CASSLLRENQPQHF. The whole variable domain, remainder taken from reference TRBV5-1 and TRBJ1-5, is KAGVTQTPRYLIKTRGQQVTLSCSPISGHRSVSWYQQTPGQGLQFLFEYFSETQRNKGNFPGRFSGRQFSNSRSEMNVSTLELGDSALYLCASSLLRENQPQHFGDGTRLSIL.

The V call is TRBV4-3, the J call TRBJ2-1; TRBD1 matches at 9 bases. Germline CDR1 reads LGHNA; CDR2 reads YSLEER. The CDR3 contains 13 residues. With 4 bases clipped from V and 9 bases from J, the junction kept 4 bases outside the gene matches. CDR3 nucleotides: TGCGCCAGCAGCCCCACAGGGGGCCCTGAGCAGTTCTTC. The encoded protein is CASSPTGGPEQFF.

This rearrangement joins TRBV5-1 to TRBJ1-6; D unclear. Germline CDR1 SGHRS, CDR2 YFSETQ. This CDR3 spans 16 amino acids. V was trimmed by 5 bases and J by 3 bases, leaving 15 bases between them. Here the CDR3 reads CASSLTFSGYNSPLHF. The CDR3 DNA reads as TGCGCCAGCAGTCTGACATTTTCGGGCTATAATTCACCCCTCCACTTT.